These 32 T cell receptor beta chains were all obtained from the same sample, sequenced in a study of blood T cell repertoires in COVID-19. Assay used: immunoSEQ multiplex PCR; TCRdb lists only in-frame clones, some missing. The sample shows 45,000 to 65,000 clones, around 81% of them seen only once. The sequencing input was peripheral blood. The receptors come from a woman aged 60 to 75 with acute or convalescent COVID-19.

V gene TRBV7-2 combines with J gene TRBJ2-4, with 7 positions matching TRBD1. Germline lookup yields CDR1 SGHTA and CDR2 FQGNSA. Unmatched junction bases numbered 10, after V lost 5 bases and J lost 6 bases. This CDR3 spans 15 amino acids. The chain's CDR3 is CASSLGRDRGNIQYF. The CDR3 DNA reads as TGTGCCAGCAGCCTCGGCCGGGACAGAGGAAACATTCAGTACTTC.

This chain joins TRBV15 and TRBJ1-1; D gene ambiguous. This CDR3 region has 12 residues. CDR1 LNHNV and CDR2 YYDKDF come from the germline V gene (reference sequence). V shed 0 bases and J shed 10 bases, with 9 bases lying between them. In DNA form, the CDR3 reads TGTGCCACCAGCAGAGAGTTGGGGAGAGCTTTCTTT. Translation gives CATSRELGRAFF. Based on the CDR3 plus reference TRBV15 and TRBJ1-1, the full variable domain is DAMVIQNPRYQVTQFGKPVTLSCSQTLNHNVMYWYQQKSSQAPKLLFHYYDKDFNNEADTPDNFQSRRPNTSFCFLDIRSPGLGDTAMYLCATSRELGRAFFGQGTRLTVV.

The chain has TRBV18 and TRBJ2-7; TRBD1 agrees at 8 bases. Per the germline V gene, CDR1 is KGHSH and CDR2 is LQKENI. The junction had 7 bases not matched to a gene; V was cut back by 3 bases and J by 3 bases. The CDR3 contains 15 residues. CDR3 bases: TGTGCCAGCTCACCGAGGCAGGGGGCAAACTACGAGCAGTACTTC. Translated: CASSPRQGANYEQYF.

The chain couples TRBV2 to TRBJ1-5, with 8 bases lining up with TRBD1. CDR1 is SNHLY, CDR2 FYNNEI, per germline. The CDR3 has 14 amino acids. The V segment lost 6 bases and the J segment 4 bases; nucleotides outside the gene matches: 5. CDR3 in DNA: TGTGCCAGCAGCCGGGACAGGCCTAATCAGCCCCAGCATTTT. Translating it yields CASSRDRPNQPQHF.

The J gene is TRBJ1-2, the V gene TRBV5-6; TRBD1 aligns across 7 bases. Germline CDR1 and CDR2: SGHDT and YYEEEE. The CDR3 covers 15 residues. Trimming cost V 6 bases and J 6 bases; bases outside gene matches: 14. The CDR3 DNA reads as TGTGCCAGCATTCTACACAGGGGAACTTTCCATGGCTACACCTTC. It encodes CASILHRGTFHGYTF.

The V and J genes are TRBV4-2 and TRBJ1-1; 8 bases map to TRBD1. V was pared by 1 base and J by 5 bases, with 3 bases of the junction left unmatched. Per germline, CDR1 LGHNA and CDR2 YNFKEQ. This CDR3 has 14 residues. CDR3 in amino acids: CASSQVRQGTEAFF. In DNA form, the CDR3 reads TGTGCCAGCAGCCAAGTTCGACAGGGGACTGAAGCTTTCTTT.

The chain links TRBV3-1 (or the pseudogene TRBV3-2) to TRBJ2-3; TRBD2 agrees at 11 bases. Trimming cost V 3 bases and J 3 bases; bases outside gene matches: 11. CDR3 length: 18 amino acids. Germline CDR1 reads LGHDT; CDR2 reads YNNKEL (reference sequence). This CDR3 is CASSHRLAGIKRTDTQYF. The DNA for the CDR3 is TGTGCCAGCAGCCATCGACTAGCGGGGATAAAAAGGACAGATACGCAGTATTTT.

The V and J genes are TRBV11-3 and TRBJ2-3, with 10 bases matching TRBD2. With 4 bases clipped from V and 4 bases from J, the junction kept 8 bases outside the gene matches. The CDR3 is 16 residues long. Per the germline V gene, CDR1 is SGHNT and CDR2 is YENEEA. The CDR3 reads CASSSRTSGGADTQYF. CDR3 in DNA: TGTGCCAGCAGCTCCCGGACTAGCGGAGGGGCAGATACGCAGTATTTT.

V gene TRBV6-5 combines with J gene TRBJ2-5; tentatively, D is TRBD1 (5 bases). The CDR3 runs to 14 residues. Germline V gives CDR1 MNHEY, CDR2 SVGAGI. With 2 bases removed from V and 4 bases from J, the gap between germline ends came to 11 bases. The CDR3 DNA sequence: TGTGCCAGCAGTTACGGGGCAGGGTTAGAGACCCAGTACTTC. Translated: CASSYGAGLETQYF.

This chain connects TRBV15 to TRBJ1-5; 8 nucleotides match TRBD1. Germline V gene data show CDR1 as LNHNV and CDR2 as YYDKDF (reference sequence). The CDR3 has 13 amino acids. Trimming at V came to 8 bases and at J to 3 bases, leaving 3 bases not matched to a gene. As DNA, the CDR3 is TGTGCCACCGGACAGGGACTCAATCAGCCCCAGCATTTT. Residues: CATGQGLNQPQHF.

J is TRBJ1-1 and V is TRBV30; D not resolved. Germline CDR1 GTSNPN, CDR2 SVGIG (reference sequence). The V end lost 1 base, the J end lost 6 bases, and 15 bases lay between the germline ends. The CDR3 consists of 14 residues. CDR3 region: CAWSEHQLPPEAFF. DNA for the CDR3: TGTGCCTGGAGTGAACACCAACTACCTCCTGAAGCTTTCTTT.

J is TRBJ1-2 and V is TRBV24-1; 8 nucleotides match TRBD1. The CDR3 length is 14 residues. V lost 2 bases, J lost 7 bases, and 5 bases stayed unmatched. In germline, CDR1 is KGHDR, CDR2 SFDVKD. The CDR3 DNA is TGTGCCACCAGTGATTCTCAGGGGGCGCTTGGCTACACCTTC. Translation gives CATSDSQGALGYTF.

This chain joins TRBV2 and TRBJ1-3; D gene uncertain. CDR1 SNHLY and CDR2 FYNNEI come from the germline V gene. The CDR3 extends over 14 amino acids. The germline V and J ends were trimmed by 5 bases and 2 bases, with 10 bases remaining between them. DNA for the CDR3: TGTGCCAGCAGTTATGCGGTTACTGGAAACACCATATATTTT. Translated: CASSYAVTGNTIYF.

Here the CDR3 reads CASSMNRGRGDNQPQHF. CDR3 coding DNA: TGTGCCAGTAGTATGAACAGGGGGCGCGGGGACAATCAGCCCCAGCATTTT. This chain joins TRBV19 and TRBJ1-5; TRBD1 aligns across 9 bases. Germline loops: CDR1 LNHDA, CDR2 SQIVND (reference sequence). The V and J ends lost 3 bases and 3 bases, in that order; junction bases with no gene match: 9. The CDR3 consists of 17 residues.

The J gene is TRBJ2-3, the V gene TRBV19; D gene ambiguous. Germline assignment: CDR1 LNHDA and CDR2 SQIVND (reference sequence). The CDR3 spans 14 residues. Trimming left V 4 bases short and J 1 base short, with 9 bases between. The CDR3 DNA reads as TGTGCCAGTAGTACCCGAGCTGGCACAGATACGCAGTATTTT. Amino acid sequence: CASSTRAGTDTQYF.

The genes are TRBV6-5 and TRBJ1-6; no reliable D call. There are 14 residues in the CDR3. The V and J ends lost 4 bases and 5 bases respectively, with 9 bases between them. CDR1 MNHEY and CDR2 SVGAGI come from the germline V gene. The CDR3 coding sequence is TGTGCCAGCAGTTTCCGGGATAATAATTCACCCCTCCACTTT. This codes for CASSFRDNNSPLHF.

V is TRBV9 and J is TRBJ2-1; 7 bases are a match to TRBD2. The CDR3 covers 15 residues. V dropped 6 bases and J dropped 5; count of bases not matched to a gene: 11. Germline CDR1 is SGDLS and CDR2 is YYNGEE. CDR3 DNA: TGTGCCAGCATCCCCTGGCCAGCGGGACACAATGAGCAGTTCTTC. It translates to CASIPWPAGHNEQFF.

Turning to this clone: The junction differs from germline at one of its ends, possibly a read error. The chain joins TRBV30 to TRBJ2-7; D is tentatively TRBD1 or TRBD2 (5 bases each). The CDR3 loop spans 12 amino acids. Per germline, CDR1 GTSNPN and CDR2 SVGIG (reference sequence). CDR3 in amino acids: CAWGAVGSHTSF. The CDR3 DNA reads TGTGCCTGGGGGGCGGTAGGGAGCCACACTTCCTTC.

The rearrangement joins TRBV11-1 to TRBJ1-1; TRBD1 aligns across 8 bases. V shed 5 bases, J shed 1 base, and the junction held 6 bases outside the gene matches. This CDR3 is 15 amino acids long. Germline assignment: CDR1 SGHAT and CDR2 FQDESV (reference sequence). The CDR3, as DNA: TGTGCCAGCAGCAAACGGACAGGGTGGAACACTGAAGCTTTCTTT. Translating it yields CASSKRTGWNTEAFF.

V usage is TRBV30 and J usage is TRBJ1-4, with D possibly TRBD1 on 5 matching bases. With 0 bases removed from V and 8 bases from J, the gap between germline ends came to 10 bases. CDR1 and CDR2 (germline): GTSNPN, SVGIG (reference sequence). The CDR3 has 13 residues. The CDR3 protein is CAWSVLSGEKLFF. DNA of the CDR3: TGTGCCTGGAGTGTACTCTCAGGGGAAAAACTGTTTTTT.

This chain connects TRBV7-9 to TRBJ1-2, with D perhaps matching TRBD1 (5 bases). The CDR3 consists of 13 residues. V dropped 0 bases and J dropped 4 bases, with 6 bases sitting between them. Germline assignment: CDR1 SEHNR and CDR2 FQNEAQ (reference sequence). The CDR3 here is CASSLAQGYGYTF. The CDR3 nucleotides read TGTGCCAGCAGCTTAGCGCAGGGCTATGGCTACACCTTC. Drawing the rest from reference TRBV7-9 and TRBJ1-2, the complete variable domain is DTGVSQNPRHKITKRGQNVTFRCDPISEHNRLYWYRQTLGQGPEFLTYFQNEAQLEKSRLLSDRFSAERPKGSFSTLEIQRTEQGDSAMYLCASSLAQGYGYTFGSGTRLTVV.

This clone was counted only a few times. The chain has TRBV2 and TRBJ2-3; 8 bases match TRBD2. Germline V lookup: CDR1 SNHLY, CDR2 FYNNEI. This CDR3 has 14 residues. Unmatched junction bases numbered 6, after V lost 10 bases and J lost 0 bases. CDR3 in DNA: TGTGCCATCAAACTAGCGGACAGCACAGATACGCAGTATTTT. This encodes CAIKLADSTDTQYF.

This clone showed up just a few times. The chain joins TRBV6-5 to TRBJ1-1; maybe TRBD1 (5 bases). V dropped 5 bases and J dropped 7 bases, with 8 bases sitting between them. This CDR3 contains 11 residues. Germline CDR1 reads MNHEY; CDR2 reads SVGAGI. In DNA, the CDR3 is TGTGCCAGCAGTCGACAGATTGAAGCTTTCTTT. It translates to CASSRQIEAFF.

This chain connects TRBV4-1 to TRBJ2-7; tentative D call: TRBD2 (6 bases). V lost 4 bases and J lost 4, with 17 bases in between. This CDR3 contains 15 residues. CDR1 is MGHRA and CDR2 is YSYEKL in the germline V gene. CDR3 residues: CASSPYGAAGYEQYF. For the CDR3, the DNA is TGCGCCAGCAGCCCCTATGGGGCGGCGGGGTACGAGCAGTACTTC.

The gene calls are TRBV7-8 and TRBJ2-2, with TRBD1 as a possible D gene (5 bases). This CDR3 contains 15 residues. From germline, CDR1 is SGHVS and CDR2 FQNEAQ. V gave up 5 bases and J gave up 8 bases, with 18 bases separating them. The CDR3 protein is CASSQPTGSGGELFF. CDR3 DNA sequence: TGTGCCAGCAGCCAACCCACAGGTTCCGGAGGGGAGCTGTTTTTT.

This chain joins TRBV9 and TRBJ1-2; perhaps TRBD1 as D (5 bases). Trimming stripped 0 bases from V and 4 bases from J, with 22 bases between. CDR3 length: 18 amino acids. Per the germline V gene, CDR1 is SGDLS and CDR2 is YYNGEE. The CDR3 DNA reads TGTGCCAGCAGCGTAGGGGCCCTCGGGGGGGGAGCCAGCTATGGCTACACCTTC. Residues: CASSVGALGGGASYGYTF.

This clone has a handful of counts. The chain is built from TRBV7-8 and TRBJ1-4; 7 nucleotides agree with TRBD1. Germline CDR1 reads SGHVS; CDR2 reads FQNEAQ. The V and J ends lost 5 bases and 5 bases, in that order; junction bases with no gene match: 5. CDR3 size: 14 residues. The CDR3 DNA sequence: TGTGCCAGCAGCACCACAGGGGAAAATGAAAAACTGTTTTTT. Its protein product is CASSTTGENEKLFF.

The chain joins TRBV5-6 to TRBJ1-2, with no clear D. Germline CDR1 reads SGHDT; CDR2 reads YYEEEE. CDR3 length equals 11 residues. Trimming took 0 bases from V and 6 from J, leaving 3 bases between them. CDR3 residues: CASSLEHGYTF. CDR3 nucleotide sequence: TGTGCCAGCAGCTTGGAGCATGGCTACACCTTC.

The gene calls are TRBV7-8 and TRBJ2-2; TRBD2 agrees at 13 bases. Germline CDR1 and CDR2: SGHVS and FQNEAQ. The CDR3 has 17 residues. Trimming at V came to 7 bases and at J to 2 bases, leaving 7 bases not matched to a gene. The CDR3 bases are TGTGCCAGCAAGATCCCGGGACTAGCGGGAAACACCGGGGAGCTGTTTTTT. As protein: CASKIPGLAGNTGELFF.

The chain employs TRBV19 and TRBJ1-1; D unclear. The germline V gene has CDR1 LNHDA and CDR2 SQIVND (reference sequence). The CDR3 is 13 residues long. Trimming left V 10 bases short and J 1 base short, with 13 bases between. CDR3 nucleotide sequence: TGTGCCACCTTCGCTAAACCGAACACTGAAGCTTTCTTT. Encoded protein: CATFAKPNTEAFF.

J is TRBJ2-7 and V is TRBV2; 7 nucleotides match TRBD2. Germline CDR1 SNHLY, CDR2 FYNNEI. The CDR3 has 11 amino acids. J gave up 4 bases and V 8 bases, and 2 bases lay outside the gene matches. The CDR3 DNA reads TGTGCCAGCGCGGGAGCGTACGAGCAGTACTTC. It specifies CASAGAYEQYF.

V usage is TRBV7-9 and J usage is TRBJ2-1; D may be TRBD2 (6 bases). V lost 6 bases, J lost 4 bases, and 10 bases lay in between. In germline, CDR1 is SEHNR, CDR2 FQNEAQ (reference sequence). The CDR3 length is 13 residues. The CDR3 spells CASRPGGYNEQFF. As DNA, the CDR3 is TGTGCCAGCAGGCCCGGGGGATACAATGAGCAGTTCTTC.